Below are 9 T cell receptor beta chains sequenced from a single sample in a study of OX40 agonist ivuxolimab in advanced cancers. The library was generated by the immunoSEQ multiplex PCR assay. TCRdb took this table from immuneACCESS and kept in-frame rearrangements with V and J called. Such tables lack part of the clones; where checked against another copy, unresolved V genes explain under half of the gap, and the rest is unexplained. The sample table contains about 96,000 clones; only one count was recorded for 84% of them. About 6% of the sample is held by the ten biggest clonotypes. Sequencing was performed on CD4+ or CD8+ T cells sorted from blood, taken in a trial of the OX40 agonist ivuxolimab. All receptors come from an adult with an advanced solid tumor such as melanoma, head and neck, liver or kidney cancer.

The chain couples TRBV9 to TRBJ2-1, with 8 bases aligning to TRBD1. CDR1 is SGDLS, CDR2 YYNGEE, per germline. CDR3 length: 18 amino acids. Unmatched junction bases numbered 8, after V lost 0 bases and J lost 0 bases. The CDR3 DNA reads as TGTGCCAGCAGCGTAGCCGACAGGGGTAGTTTCTCCTACAATGAGCAGTTCTTC. It is translated as CASSVADRGSFSYNEQFF.

This clone was seen a single time. V gene TRBV2 combines with J gene TRBJ2-1; D is possibly TRBD2 (6 bases). Trimming left V 8 bases short and J 6 bases short, with 17 bases between. The CDR3 has 14 residues. CDR1 is SNHLY and CDR2 is FYNNEI in the germline V gene. The CDR3 protein is CASLRQTRRNEQFF. CDR3 DNA: TGTGCCAGCCTCCGCCAGACTAGACGCAATGAGCAGTTCTTC.

The chain is built from TRBV19 and TRBJ1-4; tentatively, D is TRBD1 (5 bases). CDR1 is LNHDA, CDR2 SQIVND, per germline (reference sequence). The CDR3 loop spans 16 amino acids. The V gene lost 3 bases and the J gene lost 13 bases, with 24 bases spanning the gap. The CDR3 loop reads CASSMSSDRGSRRLFF. CDR3 nucleotide sequence: TGTGCCAGTAGTATGAGTTCCGACAGAGGGTCCCGAAGACTGTTTTTT.

The chain links TRBV15 to TRBJ2-7, with TRBD1 identical over 10 bases. With 2 bases clipped from V and 5 bases from J, the junction kept 18 bases outside the gene matches. Germline CDR1 LNHNV, CDR2 YYDKDF (reference sequence). The CDR3 is 19 residues long. This CDR3 is CATSRPGQGSSPVINEQYF. The CDR3 coding sequence is TGTGCCACCAGCAGACCGGGACAGGGGTCTTCTCCTGTAATTAACGAGCAGTACTTC.

V and J are TRBV6-5 and TRBJ1-2; D possibly corresponds to TRBD1 (5 bases). Germline values: CDR1 MNHEY, CDR2 SVGAGI. The CDR3 runs to 13 residues. V was trimmed by 0 bases and J by 7 bases, leaving 9 bases between them. The CDR3 sequence: CASSYSRGSGYTF. Written as DNA, the CDR3 is TGTGCCAGCAGTTACTCGAGGGGTAGTGGCTACACCTTC.

CDR3: CASSIRGAVGLKPQHF. The CDR3 DNA sequence: TGTGCCAGTAGTATCCGCGGGGCAGTCGGACTGAAGCCCCAGCATTTT. This rearrangement joins TRBV19 to TRBJ1-5, with D possibly matching TRBD1 (5 bases). Trimming removed 3 bases at V and 8 bases at J, with 20 bases between. Germline CDR1 reads LNHDA; CDR2 reads SQIVND (reference sequence). The CDR3 length is 16 residues.

The CDR3 loop reads CASRAGTGSREAFF. The CDR3 coding sequence is TGTGCCAGTAGGGCCGGGACAGGGTCACGAGAAGCTTTCTTT. This chain joins TRBV19 and TRBJ1-1, with 9 bases lining up with TRBD1. CDR1 is LNHDA and CDR2 is SQIVND in the germline V gene (reference sequence). The V gene end was trimmed by 6 bases and the J gene end by 8 bases; junction bases not matched to a gene: 10. CDR3 length equals 14 residues.

Remarks on this clone: Other DNA variants within this sample encode the same CDR3. The rearrangement joins TRBV11-2 to TRBJ1-1; D gene unclear. The germline gives CDR1 SGHAT, CDR2 FQNNGV. Trimming took off 3 bases at V and 1 base at J, with 6 bases between the two ends. The CDR3 is made up of 13 amino acids. The CDR3 loop is CASSFSQNTEAFF. The CDR3 DNA is TGTGCCAGCAGCTTCTCACAGAACACTGAAGCTTTCTTT.

The rearrangement joins TRBV29-1 to TRBJ2-1, with D possibly matching TRBD1 (5 bases). The germline V gene encodes CDR1 SQVTM and CDR2 ANQGSEA. This CDR3 has 12 residues. V lost 7 bases, J lost 7 bases, and 14 bases lay in between. CDR3 sequence reads: CSADPTANEQFF. CDR3 nucleotides: TGCAGCGCTGACCCGACAGCAAATGAGCAGTTCTTC.